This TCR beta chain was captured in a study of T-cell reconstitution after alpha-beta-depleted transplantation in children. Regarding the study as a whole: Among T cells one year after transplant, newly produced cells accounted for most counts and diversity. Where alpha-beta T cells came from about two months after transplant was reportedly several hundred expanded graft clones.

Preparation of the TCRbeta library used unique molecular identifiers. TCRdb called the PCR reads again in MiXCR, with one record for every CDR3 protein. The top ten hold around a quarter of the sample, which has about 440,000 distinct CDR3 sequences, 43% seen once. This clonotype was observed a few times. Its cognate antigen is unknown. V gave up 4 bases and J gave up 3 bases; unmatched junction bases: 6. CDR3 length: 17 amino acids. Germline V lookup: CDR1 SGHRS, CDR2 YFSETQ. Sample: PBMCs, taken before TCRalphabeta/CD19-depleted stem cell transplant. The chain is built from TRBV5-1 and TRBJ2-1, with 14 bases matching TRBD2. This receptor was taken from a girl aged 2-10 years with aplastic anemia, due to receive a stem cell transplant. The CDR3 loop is CASSGTSGRLNYNEQFF. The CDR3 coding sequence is TGCGCCAGCAGCGGGACTAGCGGGAGACTAAACTACAATGAGCAGTTCTTC. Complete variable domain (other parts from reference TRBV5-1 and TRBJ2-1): KAGVTQTPRYLIKTRGQQVTLSCSPISGHRSVSWYQQTPGQGLQFLFEYFSETQRNKGNFPGRFSGRQFSNSRSEMNVSTLELGDSALYLCASSGTSGRLNYNEQFFGPGTRLTVL.